This T cell receptor beta chain was profiled in a study of blood T cell repertoires in COVID-19. At the level of the study: PBMCs, B-cell-depleted T cells, or T cells provided the cDNA or gDNA that made up the material.

The CDR3 is 15 residues long. Trimming pared 0 bases from V and 1 base from J, leaving 10 bases between. The germline CDR1 and CDR2 sequences are SGHRS and YFSETQ. Recruited during active infection, patients (from Seattle) were subsequently followed longitudinally. Per the study methods: Reference gene primer amplification gave estimated nucleated cell counts. Only in-frame clones appear in the TCRdb table, and some are missing; sequencing was by immunoSEQ multiplex PCR. V and J calls plus clone size are reproduced from that table; the DNA served to infer D and trimming. The top ten hold 6.5% to 9% of the sample, which has some 180,000 clones, roughly 88% seen once.

V and J are TRBV5-1 and TRBJ1-1; D is uncertain. The specimen was peripheral blood. This sequence was found in a woman aged 40 to 50 with COVID-19, enrolled during active disease. CDR3 amino acids: CASSLEPLPNTEAFF. CDR3 DNA: TGCGCCAGCAGCTTGGAACCGCTACCGAACACTGAAGCTTTCTTT.